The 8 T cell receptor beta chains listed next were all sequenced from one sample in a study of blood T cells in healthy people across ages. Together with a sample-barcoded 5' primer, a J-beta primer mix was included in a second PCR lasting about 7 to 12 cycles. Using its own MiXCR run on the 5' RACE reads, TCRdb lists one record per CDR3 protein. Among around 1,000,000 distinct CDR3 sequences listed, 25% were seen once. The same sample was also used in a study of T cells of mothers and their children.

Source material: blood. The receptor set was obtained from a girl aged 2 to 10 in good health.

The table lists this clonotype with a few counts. DNA for the CDR3: TGCAGCGTTGACGGGGGGCGTGCTGGCTACACCTTC. Translated, it gives CSVDGGRAGYTF. The rearrangement uses TRBV29-1 and TRBJ1-2; the D gene is possibly TRBD1 (6 bases). This CDR3 contains 12 residues. V lost 3 bases and J 7 bases, leaving 12 bases between the germline ends. Per the germline V gene, CDR1 is SQVTM and CDR2 is ANQGSEA. Supplemented by reference TRBV29-1 and TRBJ1-2, the full variable domain reads SAVISQKPSRDICQRGTSLTIQCQVDSQVTMMFWYRQQPGQSLTLIATANQGSEATYESGFVIDKFPISRPNLTFSTLTVSNMSPEDSSIYLCSVDGGRAGYTFGSGTRLTVV.

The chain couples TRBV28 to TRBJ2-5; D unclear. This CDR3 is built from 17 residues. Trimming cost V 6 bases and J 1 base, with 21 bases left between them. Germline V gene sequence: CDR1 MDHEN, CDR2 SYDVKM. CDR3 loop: CASRSVPRLGIQETQYF. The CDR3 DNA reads TGTGCCAGCAGGAGTGTCCCGAGACTGGGTATCCAAGAGACCCAGTACTTC.

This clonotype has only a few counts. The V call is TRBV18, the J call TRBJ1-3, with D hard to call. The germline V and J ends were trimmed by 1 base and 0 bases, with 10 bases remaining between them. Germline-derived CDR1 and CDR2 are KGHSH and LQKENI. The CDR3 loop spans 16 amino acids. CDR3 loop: CASSPRPDYSGNTIYF. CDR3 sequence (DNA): TGTGCCAGCTCACCACGGCCGGATTACTCTGGAAACACCATATATTTT.

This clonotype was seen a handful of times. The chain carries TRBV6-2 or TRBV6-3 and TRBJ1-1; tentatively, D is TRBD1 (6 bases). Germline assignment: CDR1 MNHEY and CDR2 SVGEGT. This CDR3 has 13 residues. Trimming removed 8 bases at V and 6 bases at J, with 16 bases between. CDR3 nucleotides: TGTGCCAGCCTCTCGGGGGCAGGGGCTGAAGCTTTCTTT. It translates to CASLSGAGAEAFF.

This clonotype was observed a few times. In DNA, the CDR3 is TGTGCCAGCAGCTTAGAAAGCGGGAGATACAATGAGCAGTTCTTC. Translation gives CASSLESGRYNEQFF. J is TRBJ2-1 and V is TRBV11-2, with 8 bases that match TRBD2. V lost 0 bases and J lost 4; bases outside the gene matches: 2. This CDR3 region has 15 residues. The germline V gene has CDR1 SGHAT and CDR2 FQNNGV.

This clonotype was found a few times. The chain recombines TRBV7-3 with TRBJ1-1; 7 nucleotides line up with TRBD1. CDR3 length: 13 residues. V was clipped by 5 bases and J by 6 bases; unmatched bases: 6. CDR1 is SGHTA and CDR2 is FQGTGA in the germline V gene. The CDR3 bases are TGTGCCAGCAGCATTGACAGGGTCTCTGAAGCTTTCTTT. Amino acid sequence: CASSIDRVSEAFF. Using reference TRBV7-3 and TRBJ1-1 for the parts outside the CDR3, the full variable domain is GAGVSQTPSNKVTEKGKYVELRCDPISGHTALYWYRQSLGQGPEFLIYFQGTGAADDSGLPNDRFFAVRPEGSVSTLKIQRTERGDSAVYLCASSIDRVSEAFFGQGTRLTVV.

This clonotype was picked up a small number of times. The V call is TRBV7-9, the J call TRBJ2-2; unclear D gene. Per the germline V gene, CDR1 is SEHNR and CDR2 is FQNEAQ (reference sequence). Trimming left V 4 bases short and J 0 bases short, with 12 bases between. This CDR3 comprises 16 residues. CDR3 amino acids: CASSSEQHANTGELFF. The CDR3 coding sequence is TGTGCCAGCAGCTCCGAACAGCACGCGAACACCGGGGAGCTGTTTTTT. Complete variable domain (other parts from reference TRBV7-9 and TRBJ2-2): DTGVSQNPRHKITKRGQNVTFRCDPISEHNRLYWYRQTLGQGPEFLTYFQNEAQLEKSRLLSDRFSAERPKGSFSTLEIQRTEQGDSAMYLCASSSEQHANTGELFFGEGSRLTVL.

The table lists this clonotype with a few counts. The CDR3 nucleotides read TGTGCCAGCAGTGACCTCTTAGGGCTAAGGGATACGCAGTATTTT. Protein: CASSDLLGLRDTQYF. This chain joins TRBV6-4 and TRBJ2-3; the D is unclear. From germline, CDR1 is MRHNA and CDR2 SNTAGT. The CDR3 covers 15 residues. The V and J ends lost 2 bases and 6 bases respectively, with 15 bases between them.